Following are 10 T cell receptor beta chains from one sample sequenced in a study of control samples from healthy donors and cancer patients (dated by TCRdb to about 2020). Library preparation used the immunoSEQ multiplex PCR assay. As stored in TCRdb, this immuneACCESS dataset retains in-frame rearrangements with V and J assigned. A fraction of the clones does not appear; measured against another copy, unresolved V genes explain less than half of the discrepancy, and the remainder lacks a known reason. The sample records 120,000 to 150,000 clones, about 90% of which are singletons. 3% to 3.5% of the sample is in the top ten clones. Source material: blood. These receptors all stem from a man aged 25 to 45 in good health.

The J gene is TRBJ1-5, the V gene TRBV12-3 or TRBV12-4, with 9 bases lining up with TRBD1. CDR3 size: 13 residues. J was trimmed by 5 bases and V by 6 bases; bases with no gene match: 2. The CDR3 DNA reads TGTGCCAGCAGAGGACAGGGGCATCAGCCCCAGCATTTT. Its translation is CASRGQGHQPQHF.

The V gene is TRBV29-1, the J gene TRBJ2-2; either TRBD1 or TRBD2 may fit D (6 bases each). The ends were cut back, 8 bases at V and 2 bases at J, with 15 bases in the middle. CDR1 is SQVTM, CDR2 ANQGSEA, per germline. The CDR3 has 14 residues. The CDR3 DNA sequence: TGCAGCATTCACAGGGACTTAAACACCGGGGAGCTGTTTTTT. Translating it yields CSIHRDLNTGELFF.

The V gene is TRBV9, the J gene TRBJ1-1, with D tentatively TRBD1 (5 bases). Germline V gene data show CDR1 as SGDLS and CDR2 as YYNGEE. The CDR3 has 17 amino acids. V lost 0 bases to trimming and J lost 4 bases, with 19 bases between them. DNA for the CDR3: TGTGCCAGCAGCGTAGTGGGACTTCCCGCAGGGTTCACTGAAGCTTTCTTT. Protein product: CASSVVGLPAGFTEAFF. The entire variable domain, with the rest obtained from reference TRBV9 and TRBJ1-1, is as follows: DSGVTQTPKHLITATGQRVTLRCSPRSGDLSVYWYQQSLDQGLQFLIQYYNGEERAKGNILERFSAQQFPDLHSELNLSSLELGDSALYFCASSVVGLPAGFTEAFFGQGTRLTVV.

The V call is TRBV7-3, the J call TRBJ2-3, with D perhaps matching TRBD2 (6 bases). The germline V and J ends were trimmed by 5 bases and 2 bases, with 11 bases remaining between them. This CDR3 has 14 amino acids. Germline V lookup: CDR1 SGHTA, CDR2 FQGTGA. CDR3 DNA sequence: TGTGCCAGCAGCCCTAGCGCATACACAGATACGCAGTATTTT. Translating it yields CASSPSAYTDTQYF.

The CDR3 region has the DNA TGTGCCAGCAGCCCCACAGGGCCCTATGGCTACACCTTC. Protein: CASSPTGPYGYTF. The V call is TRBV6-6, the J call TRBJ1-2; TRBD1 might be the D (6 bases). There are 13 residues in the CDR3. Trimming removed 6 bases from V and 4 bases from J, with 12 bases in between. In germline, CDR1 is MNHNY, CDR2 SVGAGI (reference sequence).

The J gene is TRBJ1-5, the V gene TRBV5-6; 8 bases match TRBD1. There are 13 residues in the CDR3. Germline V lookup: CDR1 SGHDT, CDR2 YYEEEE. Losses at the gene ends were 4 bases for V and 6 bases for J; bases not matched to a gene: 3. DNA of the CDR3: TGTGCCAGCAGCCAGGGGGCTGGTCAGCCCCAGCATTTT. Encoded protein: CASSQGAGQPQHF.

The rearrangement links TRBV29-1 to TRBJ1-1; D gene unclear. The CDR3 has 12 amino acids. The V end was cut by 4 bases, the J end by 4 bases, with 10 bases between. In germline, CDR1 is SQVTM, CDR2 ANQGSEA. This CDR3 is CSVGTMGTEAFF. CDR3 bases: TGCAGCGTTGGGACTATGGGCACTGAAGCTTTCTTT.

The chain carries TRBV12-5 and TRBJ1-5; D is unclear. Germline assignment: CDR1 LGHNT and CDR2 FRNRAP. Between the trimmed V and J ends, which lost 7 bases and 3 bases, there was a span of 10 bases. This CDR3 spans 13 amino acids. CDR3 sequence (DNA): TGTGCTAGTGCCCACAGCTACAATCAGCCCCAGCATTTT. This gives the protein CASAHSYNQPQHF.

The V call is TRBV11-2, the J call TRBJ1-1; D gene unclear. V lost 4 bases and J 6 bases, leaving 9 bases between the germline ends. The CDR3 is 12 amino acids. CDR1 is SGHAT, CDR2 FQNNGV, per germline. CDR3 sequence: CASSSYTAEAFF. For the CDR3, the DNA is TGTGCCAGCAGCTCATACACGGCTGAAGCTTTCTTT.

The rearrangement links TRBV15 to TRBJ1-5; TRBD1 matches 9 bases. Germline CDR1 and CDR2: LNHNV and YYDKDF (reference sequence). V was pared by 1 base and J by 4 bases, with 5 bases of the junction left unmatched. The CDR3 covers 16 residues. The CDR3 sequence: CATSRGDREPNQPQHF. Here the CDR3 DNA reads TGTGCCACCAGCAGAGGGGACAGGGAACCGAATCAGCCCCAGCATTTT.